These 27 T cell receptor beta chains came from one sample sequenced in a study of shared clonotypes between healthy human individuals. Sequenced by immunoSEQ multiplex PCR; TCRdb stores in-frame clones only, minus some. The repertoire holds roughly 2.4 million clones, with about 94% as singletons. The sample consisted of naive CD4+ T cells sorted from blood. Subset reported: CD45RA+ positively selected. The receptors stem from a man aged 18-30 years in good health.

J is TRBJ2-2 and V is TRBV19; 8 nucleotides agree with TRBD2. Germline CDR1 LNHDA, CDR2 SQIVND (reference sequence). The CDR3 sequence is 15 residues long. With 5 bases clipped from V and 4 bases from J, the junction kept 6 bases outside the gene matches. The CDR3 DNA follows: TGTGCCAGTAGTCCTGGACTAGCTAGCACCGGGGAGCTGTTTTTT. Its protein product is CASSPGLASTGELFF.

This sequence joins TRBV9 and TRBJ2-1; unclear D gene. Trimming shortened V by 4 bases and J by 1 base, and 15 bases separated the two germline ends. This CDR3 region has 16 residues. Germline CDR1 is SGDLS and CDR2 is YYNGEE. CDR3 bases: TGTGCCAGCAGCTTGTGGGGTGAGAGTTCCTACAATGAGCAGTTCTTC. Its translation: CASSLWGESSYNEQFF.

This clone was recorded a few times. DNA of the CDR3: TGTGCCAGCACTCTCGGGACTCTTCTGGAGCAGCCCCAGCATTTT. Translation: CASTLGTLLEQPQHF. This chain links TRBV6-4 with TRBJ1-5; tentative D call: TRBD1 (5 bases). The CDR3 is made up of 15 amino acids. The ends were cut back, 7 bases at V and 7 bases at J, with 20 bases in the middle. Germline values: CDR1 MRHNA, CDR2 SNTAGT.

This chain joins TRBV2 and TRBJ2-2, with 8 bases matching TRBD2. The V gene's germline CDR1 is SNHLY and CDR2 FYNNEI. The CDR3 contains 15 residues. The junction had 9 bases not matched to a gene; V was cut back by 6 bases and J by 6 bases. CDR3 in amino acids: CASSSSGSVAGELFF. In nucleotides, the CDR3 is TGTGCCAGCAGCTCCAGCGGGAGTGTCGCCGGGGAGCTGTTTTTT.

The rearrangement uses TRBV9 and TRBJ2-7; maybe TRBD1 (7 bases). V was shortened by 4 bases and J by 2 bases, with 16 bases between the two germline ends. The CDR3 covers 15 residues. Germline V lookup: CDR1 SGDLS, CDR2 YYNGEE. The CDR3 spells CASSLEGGQTYEQYF. In DNA, the CDR3 is TGTGCCAGCAGCCTGGAGGGGGGACAGACCTACGAGCAGTACTTC.

DNA for the CDR3: TGTGCCAGCAGTTACGACACTAGCGGAGGCACAGATACGCAGTATTTT. This translates into CASSYDTSGGTDTQYF. The V call is TRBV6-6, the J call TRBJ2-3, with 8 bases lining up with TRBD2. V shed 2 bases, J shed 1 base, and the junction held 5 bases outside the gene matches. The length of the CDR3 is 16 residues. Germline values: CDR1 MNHNY, CDR2 SVGAGI (reference sequence).

With regard to this clone: Other DNA sequences from this sample encode an identical CDR3 as well. The chain combines TRBV9 with TRBJ1-5; D remains unclear. The CDR3 spans 13 residues. Germline loops: CDR1 SGDLS, CDR2 YYNGEE. V was shortened by 0 bases and J by 4 bases, with 5 bases between the two germline ends. This CDR3 is CASSVGPNQPQHF. The CDR3, as DNA: TGTGCCAGCAGCGTAGGCCCTAATCAGCCCCAGCATTTT.

This clone was counted once. This rearrangement joins TRBV2 to TRBJ1-5, with D perhaps matching TRBD1 (5 bases). This CDR3 has 16 amino acids. The V gene lost 6 bases and the J gene lost 2 bases, with 17 bases spanning the gap. The V gene's germline CDR1 is SNHLY and CDR2 FYNNEI. CDR3 DNA sequence: TGTGCCAGCAGGAGGGATTCAGGGAGTGGCAATCAGCCCCAGCATTTT. Translation gives CASRRDSGSGNQPQHF.

About this clone itself: The same CDR3 is also encoded by other DNA sequences in this sample. The chain joins TRBV11-2 to TRBJ1-4; no definite D call. The CDR3 extends over 13 amino acids. V dropped 1 base and J dropped 5 bases, with 5 bases sitting between them. In germline, CDR1 is SGHAT, CDR2 FQNNGV. CDR3 residues: CASSLGLNEKLFF. Here the CDR3 DNA reads TGTGCCAGCAGCTTAGGTCTGAATGAAAAACTGTTTTTT.

The chain carries TRBV5-6 and TRBJ1-5; TRBD1 agrees at 7 bases. The CDR3 covers 15 residues. Germline lookup yields CDR1 SGHDT and CDR2 YYEEEE. The junction had 7 bases not matched to a gene; V was cut back by 3 bases and J by 4 bases. CDR3 nucleotides: TGTGCCAGCAGCTCCAGACAGGGTGGAAATCAGCCCCAGCATTTT. As protein: CASSSRQGGNQPQHF.

This chain uses TRBV5-1 with TRBJ1-2; no clear D gene. The CDR3 sequence is 13 residues long. V was shortened by 0 bases and J by 9 bases, with 12 bases between the two germline ends. Per the germline V gene, CDR1 is SGHRS and CDR2 is YFSETQ. CDR3 loop: CASSLGMDDRYTF. In DNA, the CDR3 is TGCGCCAGCAGCTTGGGGATGGACGACCGCTACACCTTC. The full variable domain, in which reference TRBV5-1 and TRBJ1-2 provide the parts outside the CDR3, is KAGVTQTPRYLIKTRGQQVTLSCSPISGHRSVSWYQQTPGQGLQFLFEYFSETQRNKGNFPGRFSGRQFSNSRSEMNVSTLELGDSALYLCASSLGMDDRYTFGSGTRLTVV.

This sequence joins TRBV28 and TRBJ2-7; D is undetermined. Germline assignment: CDR1 MDHEN and CDR2 SYDVKM. Trimming pared 2 bases from V and 2 bases from J, leaving 10 bases between. The length of the CDR3 is 14 residues. CDR3 amino acids: CASSLQERAYEQYF. CDR3 bases: TGTGCCAGCAGTTTACAAGAAAGAGCCTACGAGCAGTACTTC.

This chain uses TRBV12-5 with TRBJ2-2; the match to TRBD1 covers 7 bases. The CDR3 covers 16 residues. Germline V CDR1 and CDR2: LGHNT, FRNRAP. Germline trimming cut 3 bases from V and 4 bases from J; bases unmatched to any gene: 8. The CDR3 protein is CASGFRTQGSTGELFF. The CDR3 DNA reads as TGTGCTAGTGGTTTCAGGACACAGGGGAGCACCGGGGAGCTGTTTTTT. The entire variable domain, with the rest obtained from reference TRBV12-5 and TRBJ2-2, is as follows: DARVTQTPRHKVTEMGQEVTMRCQPILGHNTVFWYRQTMMQGLELLAYFRNRAPLDDSGMPKDRFSAEMPDATLATLKIQPSEPRDSAVYFCASGFRTQGSTGELFFGEGSRLTVL.

The sample holds one count of this clone. The gene calls are TRBV7-9 and TRBJ1-1; 7 nucleotides agree with TRBD1. Germline V gene lookup returns CDR1 SEHNR and CDR2 FQNEAQ (reference sequence). The CDR3 is 13 residues long. Trimming at V came to 3 bases and at J to 7 bases, leaving 5 bases not matched to a gene. The CDR3 DNA sequence: TGTGCCAGCAGCTTTAGCGGGGACAGTGAAGCTTTCTTT. Translated, it gives CASSFSGDSEAFF. The variable domain in full, with the rest retrieved from reference TRBV7-9 and TRBJ1-1, is DTGVSQNPRHKITKRGQNVTFRCDPISEHNRLYWYRQTLGQGPEFLTYFQNEAQLEKSRLLSDRFSAERPKGSFSTLEIQRTEQGDSAMYLCASSFSGDSEAFFGQGTRLTVV.

CDR3 DNA: TGTGCCAGCAGTCCCGGAGTCAGGGGGCGAGGAGACTATGGCTACACCTTC. It specifies CASSPGVRGRGDYGYTF. This rearrangement joins TRBV27 to TRBJ1-2, with 8 bases lining up with TRBD1. V shed 5 bases, J shed 3 bases, and the junction held 14 bases outside the gene matches. Looked up from germline, CDR1 is MNHEY and CDR2 is SMNVEV (reference sequence). The CDR3 spans 17 residues.

This clone came up once. The chain joins TRBV4-1 to TRBJ1-5; 7 bases agree with TRBD1. The trim removed 4 bases at V and 1 base at J, leaving 4 bases unmatched. The CDR3 is 15 residues long. From germline, CDR1 is MGHRA and CDR2 YSYEKL. The DNA for the CDR3 is TGCGCCAGCAGCCTAGGGACAGCGAGCAATCAGCCCCAGCATTTT. Translated: CASSLGTASNQPQHF.

This clone was observed a single time. V and J are TRBV18 and TRBJ2-5; D is uncertain. Germline V lookup: CDR1 KGHSH, CDR2 LQKENI. This CDR3 has 13 residues. The V end was cut by 4 bases, the J end by 4 bases, with 10 bases between. CDR3 sequence (DNA): TGTGCCAGCTCACTTCTGGTTAGAGAGACCCAGTACTTC. Its protein is CASSLLVRETQYF.

The chain recombines TRBV7-8 with TRBJ1-2; 9 nucleotides align to TRBD1. Germline values: CDR1 SGHVS, CDR2 FQNEAQ. V shed 3 bases and J 7 bases; nucleotides not matched to a gene: 3. There are 13 residues in the CDR3. CDR3 nucleotides: TGTGCCAGCAGCTTTGGACAGGGGCCTGGCTACACCTTC. This encodes CASSFGQGPGYTF. The entire variable domain, with the rest obtained from reference TRBV7-8 and TRBJ1-2, is as follows: GAGVSQSPRYKVAKRGQDVALRCDPISGHVSLFWYQQALGQGPEFLTYFQNEAQLDKSGLPSDRFFAERPEGSVSTLKIQRTQQEDSAVYLCASSFGQGPGYTFGSGTRLTVV.

The chain links TRBV2 to TRBJ2-7; 10 bases agree with TRBD2. Unmatched junction bases numbered 9, after V lost 6 bases and J lost 1 base. The germline CDR1 and CDR2 sequences are SNHLY and FYNNEI. This CDR3 contains 16 residues. DNA of the CDR3: TGTGCCAGCAGCGAAAGGACTAGCGGACCATCCTACGAGCAGTACTTC. This gives the protein CASSERTSGPSYEQYF.

The genes are TRBV29-1 and TRBJ1-1; D is possibly TRBD1 (5 bases). Germline V CDR1 and CDR2: SQVTM, ANQGSEA. The length of the CDR3 is 15 residues. V lost 6 bases, J lost 1 base, and 18 bases lay in between. The CDR3 DNA reads TGCAGCGTCCGCCCCCGACAGAATAAGAACACTGAAGCTTTCTTT. Translation gives CSVRPRQNKNTEAFF.

This clone was recorded once. The same CDR3 arises from other DNA sequences in this sample as well. The rearrangement uses TRBV29-1 and TRBJ2-7; 9 nucleotides agree with TRBD1. CDR1 is SQVTM and CDR2 is ANQGSEA in the germline V gene. CDR3 size: 12 residues. V was clipped by 7 bases and J by 0 bases; unmatched bases: 1. The CDR3 loop reads CSAGQGSYEQYF. DNA for the CDR3: TGCAGCGCGGGACAGGGCTCCTACGAGCAGTACTTC.

This clone is a singleton in its sample. This sample includes further DNA sequences coding for the same CDR3. DNA of the CDR3: TGTGCCAGCTCACTACAGGAGAACACTGAAGCTTTCTTT. Protein sequence: CASSLQENTEAFF. This rearrangement joins TRBV18 to TRBJ1-1; D is possibly TRBD1 (5 bases). V was pared by 4 bases and J by 1 base, with 7 bases between. The CDR3 consists of 13 residues. Germline lookup yields CDR1 KGHSH and CDR2 LQKENI.

This chain uses TRBV5-1 with TRBJ1-1, with D possibly being TRBD1 (6 bases). The germline gives CDR1 SGHRS, CDR2 YFSETQ. The length of the CDR3 is 15 residues. The germline V and J ends were trimmed by 0 bases and 4 bases, with 13 bases remaining between them. CDR3 nucleotide sequence: TGCGCCAGCAGCTTGGAGGCAGGGGTTTTCACTGAAGCTTTCTTT. Its protein product is CASSLEAGVFTEAFF. The full variable domain, in which reference TRBV5-1 and TRBJ1-1 provide the parts outside the CDR3, is KAGVTQTPRYLIKTRGQQVTLSCSPISGHRSVSWYQQTPGQGLQFLFEYFSETQRNKGNFPGRFSGRQFSNSRSEMNVSTLELGDSALYLCASSLEAGVFTEAFFGQGTRLTVV.

The table lists this clone with a few counts. This chain links TRBV28 with TRBJ1-6; a weak D match, TRBD1 (5 bases). Germline CDR1 reads MDHEN; CDR2 reads SYDVKM. This CDR3 spans 15 amino acids. V lost 6 bases and J 7 bases, leaving 16 bases between the germline ends. CDR3 nucleotide sequence: TGTGCCAGCAGACCAGGGAACTCTATGAATTCACCCCTCCACTTT. Protein: CASRPGNSMNSPLHF.

The chain couples TRBV6-1 to TRBJ1-2; the D gene is possibly TRBD1 (6 bases). Germline-derived CDR1 and CDR2 are MNHNS and SASEGT. V was pared by 10 bases and J by 5 bases, with 14 bases between. The CDR3 consists of 12 residues. The CDR3 reads CATRTASYGYTF. In DNA form, the CDR3 reads TGTGCCACCAGGACAGCGTCTTATGGCTACACCTTC.

The chain links TRBV27 to TRBJ2-7, with 9 bases that match TRBD1. Germline V gene lookup returns CDR1 MNHEY and CDR2 SMNVEV (reference sequence). Trimming at V came to 4 bases and at J to 6 bases, leaving 10 bases not matched to a gene. The CDR3 runs to 15 residues. In DNA form, the CDR3 reads TGTGCCAGCAGTTCGCGACAGGGGGAGAGGGGCGAGCAGTACTTC. Its translation: CASSSRQGERGEQYF.

The CDR3 DNA reads as TGTGCCAGCAGTTCAGGGAATCAGCCCCAGCATTTT. This gives the protein CASSSGNQPQHF. The chain links TRBV27 to TRBJ1-5, with a weak D call TRBD1 (5 bases). CDR1 is MNHEY, CDR2 SMNVEV, per germline (reference sequence). The CDR3 contains 12 residues. The V end lost 4 bases, the J end lost 4 bases, and 5 bases lay between the germline ends.